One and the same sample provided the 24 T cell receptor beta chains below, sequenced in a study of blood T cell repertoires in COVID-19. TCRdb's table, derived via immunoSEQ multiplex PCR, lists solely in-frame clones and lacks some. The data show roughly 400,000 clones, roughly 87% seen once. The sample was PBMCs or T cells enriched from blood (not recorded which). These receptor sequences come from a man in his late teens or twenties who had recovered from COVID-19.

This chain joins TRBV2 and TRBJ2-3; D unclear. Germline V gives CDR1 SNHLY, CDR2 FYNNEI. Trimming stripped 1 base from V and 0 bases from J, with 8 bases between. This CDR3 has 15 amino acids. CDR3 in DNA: TGTGCCAGCAGTGAAGTAGAATTTAGCACAGATACGCAGTATTTT. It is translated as CASSEVEFSTDTQYF.

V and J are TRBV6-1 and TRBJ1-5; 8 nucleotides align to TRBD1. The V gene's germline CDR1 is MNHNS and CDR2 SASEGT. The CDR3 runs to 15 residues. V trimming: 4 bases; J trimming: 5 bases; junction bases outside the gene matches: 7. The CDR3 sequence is CASSVTGVGDQPQHF. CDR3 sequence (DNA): TGTGCCAGCAGTGTGACAGGGGTTGGGGATCAGCCCCAGCATTTT.

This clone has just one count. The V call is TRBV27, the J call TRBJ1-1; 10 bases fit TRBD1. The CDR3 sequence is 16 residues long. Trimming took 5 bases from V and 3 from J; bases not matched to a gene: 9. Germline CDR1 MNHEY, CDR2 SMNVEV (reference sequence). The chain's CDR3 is CASSRQGARRDTEAFF. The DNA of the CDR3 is TGTGCCAGCAGTCGACAGGGGGCAAGGAGGGACACTGAAGCTTTCTTT.

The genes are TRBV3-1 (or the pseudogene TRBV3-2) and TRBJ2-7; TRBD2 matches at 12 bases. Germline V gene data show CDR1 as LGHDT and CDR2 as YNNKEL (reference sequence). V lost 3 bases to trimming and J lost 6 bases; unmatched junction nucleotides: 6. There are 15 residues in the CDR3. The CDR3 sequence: CASSHLAGGPGEQYF. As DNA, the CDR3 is TGTGCCAGCAGCCATCTAGCGGGAGGGCCGGGCGAGCAGTACTTC.

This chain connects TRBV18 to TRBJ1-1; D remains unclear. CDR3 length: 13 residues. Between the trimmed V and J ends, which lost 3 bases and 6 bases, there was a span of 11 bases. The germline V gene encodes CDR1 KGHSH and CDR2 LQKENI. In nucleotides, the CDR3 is TGTGCCAGCTCACCCCCTGTCAGGCCTGAAGCTTTCTTT. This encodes CASSPPVRPEAFF.

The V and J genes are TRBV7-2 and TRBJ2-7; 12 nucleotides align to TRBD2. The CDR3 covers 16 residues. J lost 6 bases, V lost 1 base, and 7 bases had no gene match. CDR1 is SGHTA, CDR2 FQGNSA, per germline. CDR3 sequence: CASSLEFLAGGLEQYF. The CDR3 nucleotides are TGTGCCAGCAGCTTAGAATTCCTAGCGGGAGGGCTCGAGCAGTACTTC.

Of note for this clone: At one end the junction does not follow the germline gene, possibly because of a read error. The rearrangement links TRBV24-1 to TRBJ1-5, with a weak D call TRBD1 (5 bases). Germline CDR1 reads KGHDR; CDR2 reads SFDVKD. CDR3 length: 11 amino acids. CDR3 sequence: CATSYQGLHFF. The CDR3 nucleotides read TGTGCCACCAGTTACCAGGGCCTCCATTTTTTT.

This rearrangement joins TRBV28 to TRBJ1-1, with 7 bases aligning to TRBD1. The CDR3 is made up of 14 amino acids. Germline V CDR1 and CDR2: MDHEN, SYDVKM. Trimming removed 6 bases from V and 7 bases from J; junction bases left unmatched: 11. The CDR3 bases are TGTGCCAGCAGGGCTGGGACAGCCCCTCATGAAGCTTTCTTT. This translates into CASRAGTAPHEAFF.

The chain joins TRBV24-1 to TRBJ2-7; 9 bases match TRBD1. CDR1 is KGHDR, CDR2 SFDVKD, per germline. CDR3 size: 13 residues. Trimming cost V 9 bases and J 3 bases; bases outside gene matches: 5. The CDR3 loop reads CATCGTGFYEQYF. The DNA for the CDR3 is TGTGCCACCTGCGGGACAGGGTTCTACGAGCAGTACTTC.

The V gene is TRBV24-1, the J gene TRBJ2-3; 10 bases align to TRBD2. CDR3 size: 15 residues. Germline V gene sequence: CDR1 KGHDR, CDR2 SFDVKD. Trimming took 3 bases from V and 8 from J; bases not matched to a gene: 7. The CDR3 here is CATSDQLAGSGTQYF. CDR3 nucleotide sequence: TGTGCCACCAGTGATCAACTAGCGGGATCTGGTACGCAGTATTTT.

CDR3 sequence reads: CASSLDRNSYNEQFF. The CDR3 coding sequence is TGCGCCAGCAGCCTCGACAGGAACTCCTACAATGAGCAGTTCTTC. The V call is TRBV4-1, the J call TRBJ2-1, with TRBD1 as a possible D gene (6 bases). Trimming shortened V by 4 bases and J by 0 bases, and 10 bases separated the two germline ends. Per germline, CDR1 MGHRA and CDR2 YSYEKL. The CDR3 is made up of 15 amino acids.

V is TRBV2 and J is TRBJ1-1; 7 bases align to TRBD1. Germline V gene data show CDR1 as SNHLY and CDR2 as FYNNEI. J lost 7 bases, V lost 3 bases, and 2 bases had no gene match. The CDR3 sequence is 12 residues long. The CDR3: CASSEQGVEAFF. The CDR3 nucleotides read TGTGCCAGCAGTGAGCAGGGGGTTGAAGCTTTCTTT.

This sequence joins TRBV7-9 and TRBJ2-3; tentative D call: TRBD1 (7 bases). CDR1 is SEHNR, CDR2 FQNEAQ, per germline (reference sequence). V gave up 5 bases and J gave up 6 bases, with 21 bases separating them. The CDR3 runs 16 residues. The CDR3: CASSGGWGRGMDTQYF. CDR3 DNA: TGTGCCAGCAGCGGAGGGTGGGGCAGGGGGATGGATACGCAGTATTTT.

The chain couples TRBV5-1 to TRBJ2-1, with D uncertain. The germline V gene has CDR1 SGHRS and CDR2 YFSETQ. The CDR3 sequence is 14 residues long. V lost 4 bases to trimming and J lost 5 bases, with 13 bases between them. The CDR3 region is CASSPVILNNEQFF. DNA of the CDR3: TGCGCCAGCAGCCCCGTTATACTTAACAATGAGCAGTTCTTC.

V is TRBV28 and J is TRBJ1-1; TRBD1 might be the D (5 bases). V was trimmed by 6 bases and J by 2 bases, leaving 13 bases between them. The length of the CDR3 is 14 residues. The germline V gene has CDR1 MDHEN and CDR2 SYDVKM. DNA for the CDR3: TGTGCCAGCAGGAAGACAGATGAAAACACTGAAGCTTTCTTT. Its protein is CASRKTDENTEAFF.

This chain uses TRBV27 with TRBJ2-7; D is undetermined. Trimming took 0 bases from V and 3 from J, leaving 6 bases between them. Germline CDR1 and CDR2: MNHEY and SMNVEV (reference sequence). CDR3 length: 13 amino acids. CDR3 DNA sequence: TGTGCCAGCAGTTTATCCGTGTTCTACGAGCAGTACTTC. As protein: CASSLSVFYEQYF.

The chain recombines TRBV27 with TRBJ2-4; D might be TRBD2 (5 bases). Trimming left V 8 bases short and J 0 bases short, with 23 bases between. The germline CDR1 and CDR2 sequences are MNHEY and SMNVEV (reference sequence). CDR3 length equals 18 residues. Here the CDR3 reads CASQLGGLTLIAKNIQYF. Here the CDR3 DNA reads TGTGCCAGCCAACTCGGCGGGCTCACCTTGATAGCCAAAAACATTCAGTACTTC.

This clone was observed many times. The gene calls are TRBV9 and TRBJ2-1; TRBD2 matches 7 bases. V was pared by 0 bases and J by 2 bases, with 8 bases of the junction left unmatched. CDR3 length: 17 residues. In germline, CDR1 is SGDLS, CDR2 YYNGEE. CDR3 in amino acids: CASSVGYRLAAYNEQFF. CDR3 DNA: TGTGCCAGCAGCGTAGGCTATCGGCTAGCGGCCTACAATGAGCAGTTCTTC.

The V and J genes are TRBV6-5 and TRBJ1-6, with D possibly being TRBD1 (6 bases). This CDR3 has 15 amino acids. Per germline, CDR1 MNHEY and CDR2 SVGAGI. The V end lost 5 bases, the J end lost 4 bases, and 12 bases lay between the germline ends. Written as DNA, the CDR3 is TGTGCCAGCAGTCGCACCCAGGGGTATAATTCACCCCTCCACTTT. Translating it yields CASSRTQGYNSPLHF.

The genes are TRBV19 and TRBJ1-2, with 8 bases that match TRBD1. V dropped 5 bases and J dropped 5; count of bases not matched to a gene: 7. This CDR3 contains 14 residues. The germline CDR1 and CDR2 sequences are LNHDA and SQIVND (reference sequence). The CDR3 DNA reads TGTGCCAGTAGTCTCGGACAGGGTCCGTATGGCTACACCTTC. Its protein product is CASSLGQGPYGYTF. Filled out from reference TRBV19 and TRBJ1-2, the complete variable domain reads DGGITQSPKYLFRKEGQNVTLSCEQNLNHDAMYWYRQDPGQGLRLIYYSQIVNDFQKGDIAEGYSVSREKKESFPLTVTSAQKNPTAFYLCASSLGQGPYGYTFGSGTRLTVV.

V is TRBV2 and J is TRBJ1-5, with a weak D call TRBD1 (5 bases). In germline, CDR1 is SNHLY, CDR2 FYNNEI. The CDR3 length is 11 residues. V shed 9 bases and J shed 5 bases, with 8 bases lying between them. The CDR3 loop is CASSGDQPQHF. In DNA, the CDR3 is TGTGCCAGTTCGGGGGATCAGCCCCAGCATTTT.

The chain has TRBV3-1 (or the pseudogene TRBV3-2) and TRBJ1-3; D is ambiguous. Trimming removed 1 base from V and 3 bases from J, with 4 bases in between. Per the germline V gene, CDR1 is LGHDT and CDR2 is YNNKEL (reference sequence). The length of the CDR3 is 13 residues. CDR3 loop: CASSQVGGNTIYF. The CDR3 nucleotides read TGTGCCAGCAGCCAAGTCGGTGGAAACACCATATATTTT.

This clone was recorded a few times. The chain's CDR3 is CASSPLSGNTIYF. CDR3 nucleotide sequence: TGTGCCAGCAGTCCACTATCTGGAAACACCATATATTTT. V gene TRBV3-1 (or the pseudogene TRBV3-2) combines with J gene TRBJ1-3; no clear D. The CDR3 is made up of 13 amino acids. Trimming removed 6 bases at V and 1 base at J, with 7 bases between. In germline, CDR1 is LGHDT, CDR2 YNNKEL (reference sequence).

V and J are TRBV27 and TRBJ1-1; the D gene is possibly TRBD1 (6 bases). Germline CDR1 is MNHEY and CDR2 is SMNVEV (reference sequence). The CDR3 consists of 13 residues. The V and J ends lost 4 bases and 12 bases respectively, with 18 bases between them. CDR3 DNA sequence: TGTGCCAGCAGTTCGGGGGGGGCGCAGGGGACTTTCTTT. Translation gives CASSSGGAQGTFF.